Listed below are T cell receptor beta chains from one sample, sequenced in a study of blood T cell repertoires in COVID-19. The protocol was immunoSEQ multiplex PCR, while the TCRdb copy is restricted to in-frame clones and leaves out a portion. The sample includes about 60,000 clones, approximately 83% of them seen just once. The specimen was peripheral blood. The receptor source for this set is a man under 40 with COVID-19, enrolled during active disease. CDR3s include the opening cysteine and the closing phenylalanine or tryptophan. D genes are given only for firm matches. Clone size is shown for a subset of rows, as once, few, many or a class of expanded clone.

V gene	J gene	D gene	clone size	CDR3 DNA	CDR3 protein
TRBV28	TRBJ1-6	NA	NA	TGTGCCAGCAGTTTGGGGGGGAAAGGTAATTCACCCCTCCACTTT	CASSLGGKGNSPLHF
TRBV5-1	TRBJ2-7	TRBD2	NA	TGCGCCAGCAGTTCCGACGGGACTAGCTACTACGAGCAGTACTTC	CASSSDGTSYYEQYF
TRBV9	TRBJ2-7	NA	NA	TGTGCCAGCAGCCAGTCGTATGGAGGCCAATACGAGCAGTACTTC	CASSQSYGGQYEQYF
TRBV7-9	TRBJ2-2	TRBD2	NA	TGTGCCAGCACCCCCCGGGGGGACTCTAACACCGGGGAGCTGTTTTTT	CASTPRGDSNTGELFF
TRBV5-1	TRBJ2-2	NA	NA	TGCGCCTCCAACCCTCCCAGCAGGGCAGGCGTCACCGGGGAGCTGTTTTTT	CASNPPSRAGVTGELFF
TRBV19	TRBJ1-2	NA	NA	TGTGCCAGTAGTATGGCGGGGGGGGCGCTTGGCTATGGCTACACCTTC	CASSMAGGALGYGYTF
TRBV5-4	TRBJ2-7	TRBD2	NA	TGTGCCAGCAGCGGGGGACTAGCGGGAGGCGACGGCGAGCAGTACTTC	CASSGGLAGGDGEQYF
TRBV15	TRBJ1-1	TRBD1	once	TGTGCCACCAGCAGAGTGCCAGGGGGCGTTGGCACTGAAGCTTTCTTT	CATSRVPGGVGTEAFF
TRBV2	TRBJ2-5	TRBD2	NA	TGTGCCAGCAGTGCAGCGCGGCTAGCGGGAGTCGGAGGGACCCAGTACTTC	CASSAARLAGVGGTQYF
TRBV28	TRBJ2-7	NA	NA	TGTGCCAGCTCCCGGACTCCCTCCTACGAGCAGTACTTC	CASSRTPSYEQYF
TRBV6-2/TRBV6-3	TRBJ1-2	TRBD1	NA	TGTGCCAGCAGTTACTCCGGGACAGGGAATGGCTACACCTTC	CASSYSGTGNGYTF
TRBV4-3	TRBJ2-7	NA	NA	TGCGCCAGCAGCCAAGATCTAGGAGTGCCCTACGAGCAGTACTTC	CASSQDLGVPYEQYF
TRBV4-3	TRBJ1-1	NA	NA	TGCGCCAGCTCCGGGGTAGGAATGAACACTGAAGCTTTCTTT	CASSGVGMNTEAFF
TRBV3-1/TRBV3-2	TRBJ2-6	TRBD1	NA	TGTGCCAGCAGCCGGCAATTGTGGACAGGGCGGTCTCCTGGGGCCAACGTCCTGACTTTC	CASSRQLWTGRSPGANVLTF
TRBV28	TRBJ2-1	TRBD1	few	TGTGCCAGCAGTTTATACGGGGACAGGGGGTCCCATGAGCAGTTCTTC	CASSLYGDRGSHEQFF
TRBV4-2	TRBJ2-1	TRBD1	NA	TGTGCCAGCAGCCGGACACAGGGGGATAGTGAGCAGTTCTTC	CASSRTQGDSEQFF
TRBV27	TRBJ1-1	NA	NA	TGTGCCAGCAGTATACAGGGTTTGAACACTGAAGCTTTCTTT	CASSIQGLNTEAFF
TRBV11-2	TRBJ1-1	NA	NA	TGTGCCAGCAGCTTAGAGGCAACTGAAGCTTTCTTT	CASSLEATEAFF
TRBV5-4	TRBJ1-4	TRBD1	NA	TGTGCCAGCAGCCTAGGACAGGAGAATGAAAAACTGTTTTTT	CASSLGQENEKLFF
TRBV7-2	TRBJ2-7	NA	NA	TGTGCCAGCAGCCCTCAACAGGGTTACGAGCAGTACTTC	CASSPQQGYEQYF
TRBV5-1	TRBJ2-7	TRBD2	NA	TGCGCCAGCAGCCCCGGGGAGACTAGCGGACGCTACGAGCAGTACTTC	CASSPGETSGRYEQYF
TRBV28	TRBJ1-5	NA	NA	TGTGCCAGCAGTCTTCGGGGGGATCAGCCCCAGCATTTT	CASSLRGDQPQHF
TRBV5-6	TRBJ2-3	NA	NA	TGTGCCAGCAGCTCGACGCGGGACGGAGATAATACGCAGTATTTT	CASSSTRDGDNTQYF
TRBV10-3	TRBJ1-1	TRBD1	NA	TGTGCCATCCGTCCGACAGGGGAGACTGAAGCTTTCTTT	CAIRPTGETEAFF
TRBV10-3	TRBJ2-5	TRBD2	NA	TGTGCCATCAGTGCATTGGCTAGCGGCCTTATAGACTTC	CAISALASGLIDF
TRBV15	TRBJ2-7	TRBD1	NA	TGTGCCACCAGCAGGCAGACAGGGGGGCTTGGGGAGCAGTACTTC	CATSRQTGGLGEQYF
TRBV9	TRBJ2-6	NA	NA	TGTGCCAGCAGCGTAGCTGGGCTCGAAAAGGCGGGGGCCAACGTCCTGACTTTC	CASSVAGLEKAGANVLTF
TRBV24-1	TRBJ2-1	TRBD1	NA	TGTGCCACCGGGACAGGGGGGGGGATTTACAATGAGCAGTTCTTC	CATGTGGGIYNEQFF
TRBV11-2	TRBJ2-7	NA	NA	TGTGCCAGCAGCTTGTACGTGGGAGAGGGCTCCTACGAGCAGTACTTC	CASSLYVGEGSYEQYF
TRBV18	TRBJ1-5	TRBD1	NA	TGTGCCAGCTCACTAGACAGGGTAAATCAGCCCCAGCATTTT	CASSLDRVNQPQHF
TRBV5-1	TRBJ2-1	TRBD2	NA	TGCGCCAGCAGCTCGACTAGCGGGAGTCGAAATGAGCAGTTCTTC	CASSSTSGSRNEQFF
TRBV30	TRBJ1-1	TRBD1	NA	TGTGCCTGGAGTGTACCCGCGACAGGGTCGGCGGGTGAAGCTTTCTTT	CAWSVPATGSAGEAFF
TRBV10-3	TRBJ2-7	TRBD2	once	TGTGCCATCAGTGAGCCTGGACTAGCGGGAGGATACGAGCAGTACTTC	CAISEPGLAGGYEQYF